One sample yielded the 11 T cell receptor beta chains listed below, sequenced in a study of CD8 T cells in ankylosing spondylitis. One entry per CDR3 protein results from TCRdb running MiXCR on the 5' RACE reads. The sample yields 300,000 to 350,000 distinct CDR3 sequences, 11% seen once. The sample comprised blood, either unsorted or a sorted T cell fraction (not recorded which). These receptors originate from a female donor with ankylosing spondylitis or in good health (not recorded which).

This clonotype was recorded many times. V gene TRBV5-1 combines with J gene TRBJ1-6; D not resolved. This CDR3 spans 14 amino acids. Trimming shortened V by 0 bases and J by 6 bases, and 7 bases separated the two germline ends. CDR1 and CDR2 from the germline V gene are SGHRS and YFSETQ. The CDR3: CASSLDGANSPLHF. DNA of the CDR3: TGCGCCAGCAGCTTGGACGGAGCTAATTCACCCCTCCACTTT.

This clonotype has only a few counts. This sequence joins TRBV20-1 and TRBJ1-5; no firm D call. This CDR3 region has 13 residues. Germline CDR1 DFQATT, CDR2 SNEGSKA (reference sequence). V lost 3 bases to trimming and J lost 4 bases, with 10 bases between them. CDR3 loop: CSASRPVNQPQHF. CDR3 in DNA: TGCAGTGCTAGTAGGCCGGTGAATCAGCCCCAGCATTTT.

This clonotype occurred a few times. The chain recombines TRBV11-1 with TRBJ2-3, with D perhaps TRBD1 or TRBD2 (5 bases each). Germline loops: CDR1 SGHAT, CDR2 FQDESV (reference sequence). The CDR3 is made up of 16 amino acids. Trimming removed 5 bases from V and 3 bases from J, with 18 bases in between. The CDR3 DNA sequence: TGTGCCAGCAGCCCCCGGGGCAGGGTTGGAACAGATACGCAGTATTTT. Translated, it gives CASSPRGRVGTDTQYF. Drawing the rest from reference TRBV11-1 and TRBJ2-3, the complete variable domain is EAEVAQSPRYKITEKSQAVAFWCDPISGHATLYWYRQILGQGPELLVQFQDESVVDDSQLPKDRFSAERLKGVDSTLKIQPAELGDSAMYLCASSPRGRVGTDTQYFGPGTRLTVL.

Ten or more counts support this clonotype. This chain connects TRBV20-1 to TRBJ2-2; weak D call: TRBD1 (5 bases). Germline CDR1 and CDR2: DFQATT and SNEGSKA (reference sequence). The CDR3 extends over 13 amino acids. V gave up 4 bases and J gave up 4 bases, with 10 bases separating them. The CDR3 protein is CSAKGHLTGELFF. CDR3 DNA: TGCAGTGCTAAAGGACACCTCACCGGGGAGCTGTTTTTT.

This clonotype showed up just a few times. V usage is TRBV7-2 and J usage is TRBJ2-3; TRBD1 agrees at 7 bases. Looked up from germline, CDR1 is SGHTA and CDR2 is FQGNSA. This CDR3 has 16 residues. Trimming took 5 bases from V and 3 from J; bases not matched to a gene: 11. CDR3 in amino acids: CASSPRLQGWTDTQYF. CDR3 nucleotides: TGTGCCAGCAGCCCGCGACTACAGGGGTGGACAGATACGCAGTATTTT. The full variable domain, with the rest looked up from reference TRBV7-2 and TRBJ2-3, is GAGVSQSPSNKVTEKGKDVELRCDPISGHTALYWYRQSLGQGLEFLIYFQGNSAPDKSGLPSDRFSAERTGGSVSTLTIQRTQQEDSAVYLCASSPRLQGWTDTQYFGPGTRLTVL.

Comments on this clonotype: With a much larger clone just one base away, this may be a read error. The CDR3 bases are TGCAGCCTACTATCGAAGGAGACCCAGTCCTTC. This sequence encodes CSLLSKETQSF. The genes are TRBV20-1 and TRBJ2-5; D is unresolved. The CDR3 runs 11 residues. The germline V gene encodes CDR1 DFQATT and CDR2 SNEGSKA (reference sequence).

V is TRBV2 and J is TRBJ2-7; D possibly uses TRBD1 or TRBD2 (5 bases each). V gave up 8 bases and J gave up 6 bases, with 14 bases separating them. Per the germline V gene, CDR1 is SNHLY and CDR2 is FYNNEI. CDR3 size: 12 residues. The CDR3 region is CASVGPLFEQYF. The CDR3 nucleotides read TGTGCCAGCGTGGGACCGCTTTTCGAGCAGTACTTC. The whole variable domain, filled in from reference TRBV2 and TRBJ2-7, reads EPEVTQTPSHQVTQMGQEVILRCVPISNHLYFYWYRQILGQKVEFLVSFYNNEISEKSEIFDDQFSVERPDGSNFTLKIRSTKLEDSAMYFCASVGPLFEQYFGPGTRLTVT.

The genes are TRBV9 and TRBJ2-7; 8 positions agree with TRBD2. The V segment lost 2 bases and the J segment 1 base; nucleotides outside the gene matches: 11. Germline-derived CDR1 and CDR2 are SGDLS and YYNGEE. The CDR3 length is 17 residues. CDR3 coding DNA: TGTGCCAGCAGCGTGGATCCCCGGGGGGGCGATTCCTACGAGCAGTACTTC. It is translated as CASSVDPRGGDSYEQYF.

This clonotype was seen a handful of times. The chain carries TRBV27 and TRBJ2-2, with TRBD1 matching over 12 bases. Germline CDR1 and CDR2: MNHEY and SMNVEV (reference sequence). The CDR3 sequence is 19 residues long. V shed 7 bases and J 5 bases; nucleotides not matched to a gene: 17. The CDR3: CASTRHQLGTGGRTGELFF. CDR3 nucleotides: TGTGCCAGCACCCGGCATCAGTTGGGGACAGGGGGCCGAACCGGGGAGCTGTTTTTT.

On this clonotype itself: This could be a read error, since a much larger clone is one nucleotide away. The chain uses TRBV5-1 and TRBJ2-5; D not certain. The CDR3 runs to 13 residues. Germline values: CDR1 SGHRS, CDR2 YFSETQ. This chain's CDR3 is CASSLSVEETHYF. CDR3 in DNA: TGCGCCAGCAGCTTGTCTGTGGAAGAGACCCATTACTTC. Full variable domain (outside the CDR3, taken from reference TRBV5-1 and TRBJ2-5): KAGVTQTPRYLIKTRGQQVTLSCSPISGHRSVSWYQQTPGQGLQFLFEYFSETQRNKGNFPGRFSGRQFSNSRSEMNVSTLELGDSALYLCASSLSVEETHYFGPGTRLLVL.

This clonotype was counted ten times or more. This chain uses TRBV7-9 with TRBJ2-1, with D unresolved. The germline V gene has CDR1 SEHNR and CDR2 FQNEAQ (reference sequence). Trimming removed 1 base from V and 9 bases from J, with 1 base in between. This CDR3 region has 10 residues. CDR3 coding DNA: TGTGCCAGCAGCTTAGTTGAGCAGTTCTTC. Its translation: CASSLVEQFF.